Each of the 7 T cell receptor beta chains below was sequenced from the same sample in a study of cytomegalovirus exposure and HLA in healthy donors (dated by TCRdb to about 2017). Libraries came from the immunoSEQ multiplex PCR assay. The multiplex PCR relied on a mix of 60 forward primers for TCR Vbeta segments and 13 reverse primers for TCR Jbeta segments. In its TCRdb copy, this immuneACCESS table keeps in-frame sequences only and misses some clones. Where compared with another copy, unresolved V genes explain less than half of these, and the others have no known cause. The sample table records under 200,000 clones; 84% of these occur just once. The top ten clonotypes cover 1.9% of the sample. The specimen was PBMCs. These receptors were obtained from a man aged 18 to 35 in good health and CMV-seronegative.

This clone came up once. The V call is TRBV5-6, the J call TRBJ2-1; possible D gene TRBD1, 6 bases. V lost 0 bases to trimming and J lost 7 bases, with 8 bases between them. Germline-derived CDR1 and CDR2 are SGHDT and YYEEEE. There are 13 residues in the CDR3. The DNA for the CDR3 is TGTGCCAGCAGCTTGGCCAGGGGAAATGAGCAGTTCTTC. Translating it yields CASSLARGNEQFF.

V gene TRBV19 combines with J gene TRBJ2-7, with 8 bases that match TRBD1. Per germline, CDR1 LNHDA and CDR2 SQIVND (reference sequence). The CDR3 is made up of 15 amino acids. J gave up 1 base and V 3 bases, and 5 bases lay outside the gene matches. DNA for the CDR3: TGTGCCAGTAGTATTGACAGGGGAAGGTCCTACGAGCAGTACTTC. Amino acids: CASSIDRGRSYEQYF.

This clone showed up just a few times. The chain uses TRBV4-1 and TRBJ1-1; D is undetermined. Trimming took off 0 bases at V and 7 bases at J, with 3 bases between the two ends. The CDR3 covers 11 residues. Germline V gene data show CDR1 as MGHRA and CDR2 as YSYEKL. The CDR3 protein is CASSQDHEAFF. CDR3 coding DNA: TGCGCCAGCAGCCAAGATCATGAAGCTTTCTTT.

The V gene is TRBV13, the J gene TRBJ2-2, with a tentative D call TRBD2 (5 bases). The CDR3 spans 14 residues. Germline CDR1 and CDR2: PRHDT and FYEKMQ (reference sequence). Trimming took off 3 bases at V and 6 bases at J, with 11 bases between the two ends. The DNA of the CDR3 is TGTGCCAGCAGCTTCCCTACTAGGGCCGGGGAGCTGTTTTTT. Translating it yields CASSFPTRAGELFF.

The chain is built from TRBV6-1 and TRBJ2-2; perhaps TRBD1 as D (6 bases). Trimming cost V 5 bases and J 6 bases, with 13 bases left between them. The CDR3 covers 14 residues. CDR1 is MNHNS, CDR2 SASEGT, per germline. The CDR3 nucleotides are TGTGCCAGCAGTTTAGGACAGCCGGCCGGGGAGCTGTTTTTT. Its translation: CASSLGQPAGELFF.

CDR3 DNA sequence: TGTGCCAGCAGTCTCATAGGACAAAACACTGAAGCTTTCTTT. It codes for CASSLIGQNTEAFF. V gene TRBV11-2 combines with J gene TRBJ1-1, with D tentatively TRBD1 (5 bases). The CDR3 length is 14 residues. Germline V CDR1 and CDR2: SGHAT, FQNNGV. V was cut by 6 bases and J by 2 bases, with 13 bases left in between.

V is TRBV11-1 and J is TRBJ2-5; a weak D match, TRBD2 (5 bases). This CDR3 contains 14 residues. The germline CDR1 and CDR2 sequences are SGHAT and FQDESV (reference sequence). With 1 base removed from V and 0 bases from J, the gap between germline ends came to 6 bases. CDR3 amino acids: CASSLGGDQETQYF. CDR3 DNA: TGTGCCAGCAGCTTAGGGGGAGACCAAGAGACCCAGTACTTC.